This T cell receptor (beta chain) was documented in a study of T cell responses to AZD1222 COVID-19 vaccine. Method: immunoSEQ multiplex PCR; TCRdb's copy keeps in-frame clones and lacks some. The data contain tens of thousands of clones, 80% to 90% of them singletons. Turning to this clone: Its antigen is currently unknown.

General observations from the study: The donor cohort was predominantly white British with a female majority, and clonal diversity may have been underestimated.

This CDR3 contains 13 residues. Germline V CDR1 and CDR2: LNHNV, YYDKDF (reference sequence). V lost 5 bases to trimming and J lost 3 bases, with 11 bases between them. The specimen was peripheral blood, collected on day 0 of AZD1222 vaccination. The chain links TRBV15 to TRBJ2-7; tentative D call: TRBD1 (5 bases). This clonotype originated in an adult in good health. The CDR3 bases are TGTGCCACCAGCCGGACAACTTTCTACGAGCAGTACTTC. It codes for CATSRTTFYEQYF. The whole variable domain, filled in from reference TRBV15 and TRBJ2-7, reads DAMVIQNPRYQVTQFGKPVTLSCSQTLNHNVMYWYQQKSSQAPKLLFHYYDKDFNNEADTPDNFQSRRPNTSFCFLDIRSPGLGDTAMYLCATSRTTFYEQYFGPGTRLTVT.